The following is a T cell receptor (beta chain) sequence with its context. The target antigen is unknown. The table came from immunoSEQ multiplex PCR; TCRdb's copy has only in-frame clones and leaves some out. The profile covers about 52,000 clones, with about 80% appearing a single time and 12% to 15% taken by the ten largest. This record belongs to a study of identifying expanded T cells in peripheral blood. The study, taken as a whole, reports: Technical replicates showed roughly 1.2 changed clones; two weeks 15 to 20; four weeks 19.

Healthy donors had no documented immune events, such as infections, while sampled. The clonotype was recovered from a person aged 18-70 years in good health. What was sequenced was blood.

DNA of the CDR3: TGTGCCAGTAGTACAGGGCTTCCCTTCGGCGAGCAGTACTTC. Encoded protein: CASSTGLPFGEQYF. J is TRBJ2-7 and V is TRBV19; D might be TRBD1 (5 bases). Trimming shortened V by 4 bases and J by 6 bases, and 16 bases separated the two germline ends. The CDR3 is 14 residues long. Germline assignment: CDR1 LNHDA and CDR2 SQIVND (reference sequence).